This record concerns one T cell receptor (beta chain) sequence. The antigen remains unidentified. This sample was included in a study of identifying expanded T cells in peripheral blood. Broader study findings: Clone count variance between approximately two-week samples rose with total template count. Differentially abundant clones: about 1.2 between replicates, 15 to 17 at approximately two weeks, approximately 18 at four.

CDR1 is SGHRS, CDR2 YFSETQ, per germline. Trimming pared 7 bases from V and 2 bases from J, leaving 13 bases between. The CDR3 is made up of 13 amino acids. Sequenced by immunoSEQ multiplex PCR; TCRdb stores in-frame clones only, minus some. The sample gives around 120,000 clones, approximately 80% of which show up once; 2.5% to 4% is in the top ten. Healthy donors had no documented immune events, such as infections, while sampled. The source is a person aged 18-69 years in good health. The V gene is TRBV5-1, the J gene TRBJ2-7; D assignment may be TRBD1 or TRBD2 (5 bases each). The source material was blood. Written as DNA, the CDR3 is TGCGCCAGCCAAAGGGACCGAACCTACGAGCAGTACTTC. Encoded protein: CASQRDRTYEQYF. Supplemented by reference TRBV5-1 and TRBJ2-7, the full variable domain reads KAGVTQTPRYLIKTRGQQVTLSCSPISGHRSVSWYQQTPGQGLQFLFEYFSETQRNKGNFPGRFSGRQFSNSRSEMNVSTLELGDSALYLCASQRDRTYEQYFGPGTRLTVT.